The TCR beta chain described here comes from a study of T cell repertoires in cytomegalovirus infection (dated by TCRdb to the late 2010s). Regarding the complete study: The HLA type of each donor mattered for the analysis, because public TCR beta signatures pointed to carriage of CMV infection along with the matching HLA type. Broader findings and caveats from the paper: The ex vivo response was dominated by HLA-C-restricted CMV-specific TCR beta clonotypes, which also provided the single most frequent clonotype in two of eight donors. In both this cohort and an independent roughly 350-donor cohort, the cumulative frequency of public TCR beta family members distinguished carriers of CMV infection plus the relevant HLA type.

For sequencing, an Illumina HiSeq 1500 was employed. The public sequencing data were trimmed at Q25 with fastp and processed into clonotypes with MiXCR by TCRdb, which kept only in-frame beta chains. Records with the same CDR3 protein are collapsed into one entry carrying the most frequent genes and DNA. Counted in this sample were around 550,000 distinct CDR3 sequences; about a quarter of them appeared once. Jointly, the top ten make up about 13% of the sample. With regard to this clonotype: Its antigen remains unidentified. Base quality data are lacking; no much larger clone is found one base away.

Trimmed from V: 6 bases; trimmed from J: 3 bases; junction bases lacking a gene match: 3. Taken from cysteine to phenylalanine, the CDR3 has 13 residues. Of all the DNA, just the CDR3 is kept, 39 bases in frame from base 1. Specimen: PBMCs. The V and J genes are TRBV12-3 or TRBV12-4 and TRBJ2-5, and 8 bases in between align with TRBD1. The receptor was isolated from a human donor in good health (CMV status not recorded). Some clones in this sample may be carry-over from other donors' samples. This receptor carries the CDR3 CASRLTGEETQYF. The nucleotides are TGTGCCAGCAGACTGACAGGGGAAGAGACCCAGTACTTC.